Ten or more counts support the clone carrying this T cell receptor beta chain. Antigen unknown. Hyperthyroidism patients were newly diagnosed, under 2 months' duration, aged 18 to 65. Additional autoimmune diseases, uncontrolled infections, pregnancy or lactation disqualified patients. This entry comes from a study of Graves' ophthalmopathy and Graves' hyperthyroidism. Transcripts of RNA were the source for amplifying TCR beta CDR3 regions. First-round RT-PCR relied on HTBI primers, and a second-round multiplex PCR came next. TCRdb called the multiplex PCR reads again in MiXCR, with one record for every CDR3 protein. The sample consists of a few hundred thousand distinct CDR3 sequences, about 15% of them appearing once. Study-wide results and caveats: Ophthalmopathy could be told apart from stable hyperthyroidism by a 13-signature model (about 89% sensitivity, around 80% specificity).

This CDR3 has 14 amino acids. Germline V lookup: CDR1 MNHNY, CDR2 SVGAGI (reference sequence). V was trimmed by 6 bases and J by 2 bases, leaving 13 bases between them. Sequenced: peripheral blood. The TCR was taken from an adult woman with stable Graves' hyperthyroidism. V usage is TRBV6-6 and J usage is TRBJ1-2; D is uncertain. CDR3: CASSPISPNYGYTF. The CDR3 coding sequence is TGTGCCAGCAGCCCGATCAGTCCCAACTATGGCTACACCTTC.